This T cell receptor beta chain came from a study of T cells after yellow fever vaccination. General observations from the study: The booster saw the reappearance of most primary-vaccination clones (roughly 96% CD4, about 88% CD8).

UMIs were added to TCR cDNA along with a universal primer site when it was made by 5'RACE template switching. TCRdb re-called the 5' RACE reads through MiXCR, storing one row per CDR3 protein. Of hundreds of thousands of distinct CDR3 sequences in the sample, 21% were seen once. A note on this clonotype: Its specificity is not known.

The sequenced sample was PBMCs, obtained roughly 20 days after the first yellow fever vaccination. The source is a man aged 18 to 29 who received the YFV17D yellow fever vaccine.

CDR3 nucleotide sequence: TGTGCCAGCAGCTTAGAAACAGGGAGGGGCAATGAGCAGTTCTTC. Its protein product is CASSLETGRGNEQFF. The chain combines TRBV7-8 with TRBJ2-1; perhaps TRBD2 as D (7 bases). V lost 1 base and J lost 6, with 13 bases in between. The CDR3 has 15 amino acids. Germline V gives CDR1 SGHVS, CDR2 FQNEAQ. Combining the CDR3 with reference TRBV7-8 and TRBJ2-1 gives the whole variable domain GAGVSQSPRYKVAKRGQDVALRCDPISGHVSLFWYQQALGQGPEFLTYFQNEAQLDKSGLPSDRFFAERPEGSVSTLKIQRTQQEDSAVYLCASSLETGRGNEQFFGPGTRLTVL.